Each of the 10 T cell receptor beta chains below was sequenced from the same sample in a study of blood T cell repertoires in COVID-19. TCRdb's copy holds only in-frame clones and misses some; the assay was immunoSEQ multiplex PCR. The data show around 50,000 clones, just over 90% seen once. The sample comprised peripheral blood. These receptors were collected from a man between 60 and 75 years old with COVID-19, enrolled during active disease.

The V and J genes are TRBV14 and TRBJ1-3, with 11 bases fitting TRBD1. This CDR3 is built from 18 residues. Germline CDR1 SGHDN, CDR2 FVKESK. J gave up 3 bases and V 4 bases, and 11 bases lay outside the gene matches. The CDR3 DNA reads TGTGCCAGCAGCCGTATCGGACAGGGGGCGCGAAGTGGAAACACCATATATTTT. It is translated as CASSRIGQGARSGNTIYF.

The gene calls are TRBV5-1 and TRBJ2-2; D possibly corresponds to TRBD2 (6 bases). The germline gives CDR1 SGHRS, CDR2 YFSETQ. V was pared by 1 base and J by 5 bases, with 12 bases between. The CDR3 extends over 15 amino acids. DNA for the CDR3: TGCGCCAGCAGCTTGAGGACCGGGGGTACCGGGGAGCTGTTTTTT. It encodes CASSLRTGGTGELFF.

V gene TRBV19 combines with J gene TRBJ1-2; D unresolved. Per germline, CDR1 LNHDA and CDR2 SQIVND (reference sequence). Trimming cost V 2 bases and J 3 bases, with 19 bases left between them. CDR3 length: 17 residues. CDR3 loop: CASSIKGVLIVDYGYTF. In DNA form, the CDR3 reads TGTGCCAGTAGTATAAAAGGAGTTTTGATCGTTGACTATGGCTACACCTTC. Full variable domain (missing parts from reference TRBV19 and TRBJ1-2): DGGITQSPKYLFRKEGQNVTLSCEQNLNHDAMYWYRQDPGQGLRLIYYSQIVNDFQKGDIAEGYSVSREKKESFPLTVTSAQKNPTAFYLCASSIKGVLIVDYGYTFGSGTRLTVV.

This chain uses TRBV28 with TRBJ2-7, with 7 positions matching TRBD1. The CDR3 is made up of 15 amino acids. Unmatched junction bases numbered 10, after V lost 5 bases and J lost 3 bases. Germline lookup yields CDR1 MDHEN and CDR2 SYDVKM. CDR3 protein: CASSVPGTAHYEQYF. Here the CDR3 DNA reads TGTGCCAGCAGTGTACCCGGGACAGCTCACTACGAGCAGTACTTC.

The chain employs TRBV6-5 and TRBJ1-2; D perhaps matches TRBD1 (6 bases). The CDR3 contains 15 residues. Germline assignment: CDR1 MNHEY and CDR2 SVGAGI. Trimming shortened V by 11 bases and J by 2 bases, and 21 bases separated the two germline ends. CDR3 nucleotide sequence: TGTGCCGGCCAAACAGGGTACCCAAGAAACTATGGCTACACCTTC. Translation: CAGQTGYPRNYGYTF.

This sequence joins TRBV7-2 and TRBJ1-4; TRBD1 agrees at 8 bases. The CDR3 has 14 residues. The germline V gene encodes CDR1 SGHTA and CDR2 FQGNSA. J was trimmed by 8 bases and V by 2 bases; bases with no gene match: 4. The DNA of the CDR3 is TGTGCCAGCAGCTTACAGGGGGCAAAAGAAAAACTGTTTTTT. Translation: CASSLQGAKEKLFF.

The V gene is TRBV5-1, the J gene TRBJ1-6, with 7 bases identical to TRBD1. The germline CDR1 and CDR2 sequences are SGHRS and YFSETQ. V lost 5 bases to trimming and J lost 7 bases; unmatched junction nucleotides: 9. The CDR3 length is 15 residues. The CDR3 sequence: CASSLIQGNNSPLHF. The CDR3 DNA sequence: TGCGCCAGCAGTTTGATACAGGGGAACAATTCACCCCTCCACTTT.

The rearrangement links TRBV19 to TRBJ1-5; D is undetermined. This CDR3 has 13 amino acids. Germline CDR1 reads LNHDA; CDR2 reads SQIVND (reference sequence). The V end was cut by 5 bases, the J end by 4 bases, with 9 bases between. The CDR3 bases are TGTGCCAGTAGTCCCCAGGATAATCAGCCCCAGCATTTT. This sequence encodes CASSPQDNQPQHF.

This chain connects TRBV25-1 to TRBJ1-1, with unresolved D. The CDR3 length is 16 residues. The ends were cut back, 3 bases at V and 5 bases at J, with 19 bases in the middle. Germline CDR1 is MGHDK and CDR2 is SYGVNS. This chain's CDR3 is CASSDRGAGVETEAFF. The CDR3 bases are TGTGCCAGCAGTGATCGCGGAGCCGGAGTAGAGACTGAAGCTTTCTTT. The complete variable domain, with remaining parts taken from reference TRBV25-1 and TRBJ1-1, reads EADIYQTPRYLVIGTGKKITLECSQTMGHDKMYWYQQDPGMELHLIHYSYGVNSTEKGDLSSESTVSRIRTEHFPLTLESARPSHTSQYLCASSDRGAGVETEAFFGQGTRLTVV.

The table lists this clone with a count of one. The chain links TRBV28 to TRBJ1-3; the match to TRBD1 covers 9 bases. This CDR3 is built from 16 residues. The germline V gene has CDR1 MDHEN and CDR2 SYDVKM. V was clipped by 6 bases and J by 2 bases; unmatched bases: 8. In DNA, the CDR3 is TGTGCCAGCAGCCCCTCGACAGGGGGGCCTGGAAACACCATATATTTT. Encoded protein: CASSPSTGGPGNTIYF.